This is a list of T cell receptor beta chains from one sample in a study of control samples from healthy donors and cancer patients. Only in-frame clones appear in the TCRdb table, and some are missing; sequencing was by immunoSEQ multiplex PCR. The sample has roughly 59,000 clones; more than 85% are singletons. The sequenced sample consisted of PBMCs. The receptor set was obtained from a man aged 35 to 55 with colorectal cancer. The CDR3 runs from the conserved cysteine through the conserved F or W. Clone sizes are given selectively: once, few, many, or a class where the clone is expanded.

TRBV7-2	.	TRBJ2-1	CASSFFSGGAVQNEQFF
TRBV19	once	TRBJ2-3	CASSMTSGGSTDTQYF
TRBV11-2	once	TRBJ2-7	CASSWAYEQYF
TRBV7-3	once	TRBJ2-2	CASSLQGFGTGELFF
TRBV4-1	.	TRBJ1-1	CASSRTSTGGNTEAFF
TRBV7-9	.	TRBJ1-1	CASSRGQGGTNTEAFF
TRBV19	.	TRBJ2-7	CAKSAGRDYEQYF
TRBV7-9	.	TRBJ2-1	CASSFGLAWNEQFF
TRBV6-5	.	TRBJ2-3	CASSYTTRVPQYF
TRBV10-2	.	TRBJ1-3	CASSEGLRGKGNTIYF
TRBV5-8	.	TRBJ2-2	CASSDRGRGRSGELFF
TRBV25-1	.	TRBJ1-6	CASSVGSGPLHF
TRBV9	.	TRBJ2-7	CASSSRTGAEQYF
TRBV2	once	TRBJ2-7	CASSEAGRKGSYEQYF
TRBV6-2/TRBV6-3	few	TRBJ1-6	CASSPPTGHYNSPLHF
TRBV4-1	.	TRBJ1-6	CASSHADRSYNSPLHF
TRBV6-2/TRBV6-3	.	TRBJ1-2	CASSYSVGTGGYGYTF
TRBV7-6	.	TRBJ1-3	CASSPRGTGSYSGNTIYF
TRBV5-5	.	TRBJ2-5	CASSLDSRRETQYF
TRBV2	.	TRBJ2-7	CASPKPFGGYEQYF
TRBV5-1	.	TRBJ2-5	CASSTGQVLGETQYF
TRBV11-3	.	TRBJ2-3	CASSSGGPTSTDTQYF
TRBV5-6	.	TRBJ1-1	CASSLEGRGITEAFF
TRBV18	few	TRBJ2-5	CASAGRSWTLAEETQYF
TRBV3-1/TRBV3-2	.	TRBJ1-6	CASSQGQTVGADSSPLHF